These T cell receptor beta chains were read from a single sample in a study of blood T cell repertoires in COVID-19. Method: immunoSEQ multiplex PCR; TCRdb's copy keeps in-frame clones and lacks some. The sample includes about 420,000 clones, 80% to 90% of them seen just once. Sequenced sample: peripheral blood. Receptors originate from a man between 18 and 29 years old with COVID-19, enrolled during active disease. The CDR3 runs from the conserved cysteine through the conserved F or W. The D gene is left open where the match is weak. Clone size is shown for a subset of rows, as once, few, many or a class of expanded clone.

clone size	V gene	D gene	J gene	CDR3 DNA	CDR3 protein
once	TRBV7-7	NA	TRBJ2-2	TGTGCTAGCAGCTTACGACAAGACACCGGGGAGCTGTTTTTT	CASSLRQDTGELFF
NA	TRBV3-1/TRBV3-2	NA	TRBJ1-1	TGTGCCAGCAGCGAAGGACTGAAAAGGGGCACTGAAGCTTTCTTT	CASSEGLKRGTEAFF
NA	TRBV6-5	NA	TRBJ2-3	TGTGCCAGTTCACGCGTGGAGGCAGATACGCAGTATTTT	CASSRVEADTQYF
NA	TRBV10-1	NA	TRBJ2-1	TGCGCCAGCAGTGAACAGGGGGGGGCTAGTAACCCGGATGAGCAGTTCTTC	CASSEQGGASNPDEQFF
once	TRBV7-9	NA	TRBJ2-7	TGTGCCAGCAGCTTATCCACGGCGGCTTACGAGCAGTACTTC	CASSLSTAAYEQYF
NA	TRBV3-1/TRBV3-2	NA	TRBJ2-7	TGTGCCAGCAGCCAAGCGGCAGGGACACCTACGGAGCAGTACTTC	CASSQAAGTPTEQYF
NA	TRBV7-9	NA	TRBJ1-2	TGTGCCACCGAGCTGGGCAGCTATGGCTACACCTTC	CATELGSYGYTF
NA	TRBV9	TRBD2	TRBJ2-1	TGTGCCAGCAGCGCCGGGACTAGCCCTGCCAATGAGCAGTTCTTC	CASSAGTSPANEQFF
NA	TRBV12-3/TRBV12-4	NA	TRBJ1-5	TGTGCCAGCAGTTTAGAACACCCCCAGCCCCAGCATTTT	CASSLEHPQPQHF
NA	TRBV7-9	TRBD2	TRBJ2-7	TGTGCCAGCAGCTTAGCGGGTAGCGGGGTGATCTACGAGCAGTACTTC	CASSLAGSGVIYEQYF